This TCR beta chain comes out of a study of cytomegalovirus exposure and HLA in healthy donors. Study background: Earlier, about 180 million T cells were analyzed, and fewer than 120 million unique TCR beta sequences were found among them. When 398 donors were genotyped, 81% of them were found to fall in the Caucasian-associated ancestry cluster.

Study results and limitations: Later analysis found that TCR beta chains associated with HLA were more clonally expanded than other, equally common chains.

Germline trimming cut 3 bases from V and 5 bases from J; bases unmatched to any gene: 0. In germline, CDR1 is ENHRY, CDR2 SYGVKD. The CDR3 sequence is 12 residues long. Worth noting for this clone: Its matching antigen is unknown.

Use of 60 Vbeta and 13 Jbeta primers characterized the PCR. Libraries were prepared by immunoSEQ multiplex PCR; TCRdb keeps only in-frame clonotypes and omits some of them. Among around 220,000 clones listed, almost 80% were seen once. The chain joins TRBV10-3 to TRBJ2-5; 7 nucleotides match TRBD1. The specimen was PBMCs. The source of this sequence is a young man in good health and CMV-seronegative. CDR3: CAISEQGETQYF. The CDR3 DNA is TGTGCCATCAGTGAACAGGGGGAGACCCAGTACTTC.